This T cell receptor (beta chain) derives from a study of human T cells and chemical hapten exposure. Time point of the sample: pre-sensitization, week 0. Regarding treatment: therapeutic diphenylcyclopropenone sensitization with weekly scalp DPC. This clonotype was counted between two and nine times. Germline lookup yields CDR1 MNHNS and CDR2 SASEGT. This CDR3 spans 15 amino acids. Trimming took 9 bases from V and 2 from J, leaving 20 bases between them. TCRdb re-analysed the RACE reads in MiXCR, keeping a single row per CDR3 protein. This table has approximately 100,000 distinct CDR3 sequences, 9% to 15% appearing once.

The material sequenced was whole blood, taken in connection with sensitization to the hapten diphenylcyclopropenone (DPC). This receptor was taken from a woman aged 45-59 years with alopecia areata. Some clones in this sample may be carry-over from other donors' samples. The chain carries TRBV6-1 and TRBJ2-7, with a tentative D call TRBD2 (5 bases). CDR3 sequence: CASRERATLTYEQYF. CDR3 DNA: TGTGCCAGTCGGGAACGGGCAACCCTCACCTACGAGCAGTACTTC.